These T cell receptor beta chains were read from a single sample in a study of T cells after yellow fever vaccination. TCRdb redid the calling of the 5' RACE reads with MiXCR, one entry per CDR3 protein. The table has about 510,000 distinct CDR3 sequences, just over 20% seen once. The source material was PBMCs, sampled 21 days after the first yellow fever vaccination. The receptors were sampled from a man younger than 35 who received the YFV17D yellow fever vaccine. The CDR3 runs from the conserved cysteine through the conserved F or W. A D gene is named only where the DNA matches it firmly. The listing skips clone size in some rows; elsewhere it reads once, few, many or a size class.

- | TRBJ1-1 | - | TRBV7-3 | TGTGCCAGCAGTCAGAATTCGAACACTGAAGCTTTCTTT | CASSQNSNTEAFF
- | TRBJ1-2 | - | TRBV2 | TGTGCCAGCGGGGACTATGGCTACACCTTC | CASGDYGYTF
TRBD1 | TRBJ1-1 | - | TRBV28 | TGTGCCAGCAGTCTAACAGGGGGCATGGCTTTCTTT | CASSLTGGMAFF
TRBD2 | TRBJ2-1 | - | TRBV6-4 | TGTGCCAGCAGCCGGGGACTAGCGGGGGTGAATGAGCAGTTCTTC | CASSRGLAGVNEQFF
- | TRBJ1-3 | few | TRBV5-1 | TGCGCCAGCAGCTTAACAGGGTCCCCGATCTCTGGAAACACCATATATTTT | CASSLTGSPISGNTIYF
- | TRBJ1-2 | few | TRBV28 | TGTGCCAGCAGCCCCCCGACAGGCTTCTATGGCTACACCTTC | CASSPPTGFYGYTF
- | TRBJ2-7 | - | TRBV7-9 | TGTGCCAGCAGTAGGGGGAACTACGAGCAGTACTTC | CASSRGNYEQYF
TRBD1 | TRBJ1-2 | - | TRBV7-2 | TGTGCCAGCAGCCGACCCGGGACAGGGAGCTTGTACGGCTACACCTTC | CASSRPGTGSLYGYTF
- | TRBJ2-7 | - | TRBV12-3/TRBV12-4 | TGTGCCAGCAGTCCCGGTTCCTACGAGCAGAACTTC | CASSPGSYEQNF
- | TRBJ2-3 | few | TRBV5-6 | TGTGCCAGCAGCCCCTCAGCAGATACGCAGTATTTT | CASSPSADTQYF
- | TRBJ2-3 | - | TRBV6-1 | TGTGCCACCCTCGAGTCCCTAGCGAGCACAGATACGCAGTATTTT | CATLESLASTDTQYF
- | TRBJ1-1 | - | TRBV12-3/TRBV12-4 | TGTGCCAGCAGTTTTGGGACATTTGAAGCTTTCTTT | CASSFGTFEAFF
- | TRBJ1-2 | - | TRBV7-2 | TGTGCCAGCAGCGGAGTGGGGGCCGTTGGCTACACCTTC | CASSGVGAVGYTF
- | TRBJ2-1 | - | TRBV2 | TGTGCCAGCAGCCCTGACTTGTATGAGCAGTTCTTC | CASSPDLYEQFF
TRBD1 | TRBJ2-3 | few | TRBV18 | TGTGCCAGCTCACCGGGACAGACAGATACGCAGTATTTT | CASSPGQTDTQYF
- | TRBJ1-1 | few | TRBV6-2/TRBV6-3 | TGTGCCAGCAGGACAGCCCTCATGAACACTGAAGCTTTCTTT | CASRTALMNTEAFF
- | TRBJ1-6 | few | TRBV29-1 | TGCAGCGTTTCGGACGGGAATTCACCCCTCCACTTT | CSVSDGNSPLHF
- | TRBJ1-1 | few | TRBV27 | TGTGCCAGCAGTTATTCGGGCCGAGGAACTGAAGCTTTCTTT | CASSYSGRGTEAFF